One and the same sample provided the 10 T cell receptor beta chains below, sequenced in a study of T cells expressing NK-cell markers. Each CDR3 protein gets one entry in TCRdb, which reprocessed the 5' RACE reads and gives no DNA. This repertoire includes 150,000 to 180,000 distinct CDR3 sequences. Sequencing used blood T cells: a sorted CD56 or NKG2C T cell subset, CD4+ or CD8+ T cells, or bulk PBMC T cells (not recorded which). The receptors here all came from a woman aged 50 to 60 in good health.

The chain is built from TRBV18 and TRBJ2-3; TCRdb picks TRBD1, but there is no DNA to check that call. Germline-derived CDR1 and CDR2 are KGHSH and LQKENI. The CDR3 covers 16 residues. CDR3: CASSPVPGDDTDTQYF.

The CDR3 is CSVLSGSTNNEQFF. The chain uses TRBV29-1 and TRBJ2-1; the TRBD2 assignment by TCRdb is unverifiable without DNA. Germline CDR1 reads SQVTM; CDR2 reads ANQGSEA. The CDR3 loop spans 14 amino acids.

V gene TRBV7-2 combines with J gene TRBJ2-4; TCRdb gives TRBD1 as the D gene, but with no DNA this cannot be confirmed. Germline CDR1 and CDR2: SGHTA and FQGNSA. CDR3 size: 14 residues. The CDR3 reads CASSLKQGKNIQYF.

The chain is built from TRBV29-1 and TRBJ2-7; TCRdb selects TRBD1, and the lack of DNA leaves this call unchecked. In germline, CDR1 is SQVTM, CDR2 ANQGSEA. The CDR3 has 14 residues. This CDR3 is CSVMRGTGLYEQYF.

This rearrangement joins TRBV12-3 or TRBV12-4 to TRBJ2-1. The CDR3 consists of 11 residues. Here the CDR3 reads CASSSMAEQFF.

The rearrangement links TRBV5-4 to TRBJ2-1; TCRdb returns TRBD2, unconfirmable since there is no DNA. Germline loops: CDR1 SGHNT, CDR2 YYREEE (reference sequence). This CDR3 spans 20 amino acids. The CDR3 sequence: CASSSPLAGDQGGSYNEQFF. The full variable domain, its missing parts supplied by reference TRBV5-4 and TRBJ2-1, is ETGVTQSPTHLIKTRGQQVTLRCSSQSGHNTVSWYQQALGQGPQFIFQYYREEENGRGNFPPRFSGLQFPNYSSELNVNALELDDSALYLCASSSPLAGDQGGSYNEQFFGPGTRLTVL.

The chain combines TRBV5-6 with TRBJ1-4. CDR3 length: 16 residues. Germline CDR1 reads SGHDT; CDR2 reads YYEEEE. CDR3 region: CASSLSAGGAEEKLFF.

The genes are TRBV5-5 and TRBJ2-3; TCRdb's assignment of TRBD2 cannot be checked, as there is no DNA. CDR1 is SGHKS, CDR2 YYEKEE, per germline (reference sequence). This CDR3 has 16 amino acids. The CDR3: CASSLSWTSGTDTQYF.

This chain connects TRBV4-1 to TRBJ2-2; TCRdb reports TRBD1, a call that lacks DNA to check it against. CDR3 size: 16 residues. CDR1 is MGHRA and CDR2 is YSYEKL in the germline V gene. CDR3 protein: CASSQDAQGGGGELFF.

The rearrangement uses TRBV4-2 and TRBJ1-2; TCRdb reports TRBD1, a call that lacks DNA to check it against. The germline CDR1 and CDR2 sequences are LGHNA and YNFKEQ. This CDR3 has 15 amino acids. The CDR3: CASSQGRTGSFGYTF.